Listed below are T cell receptor beta chains from one sample, sequenced in a study of T cell responses to AZD1222 COVID-19 vaccine. Profiling relied on immunoSEQ multiplex PCR, and the TCRdb table lists in-frame clones only, not all of them. There are about 120,000 clones in the sample; around nine tenths occur only once, and 7.5% to 9.5% lies in the top ten. Sequences were derived from peripheral blood, sampled on day 0 of AZD1222 vaccination. The receptors shown here come from an adult in good health. CDR3s include the opening cysteine and the closing phenylalanine or tryptophan. The order of the fields is D gene, clone size, V gene, J gene, CDR3 protein, CDR3 DNA. A D gene is named only where the DNA matches it firmly. Size values are once, few and many counts, or a class for expanded clones, and some rows have none.

>-|-|TRBV5-8|TRBJ1-4
CASSPRLSTVQIEKLFF
TGTGCCAGCAGCCCTCGCCTTTCGACAGTTCAAATCGAAAAACTGTTTTTT
>TRBD1|-|TRBV2|TRBJ1-5
CASFGTDPGGNQPQHF
TGTGCCAGCTTCGGGACAGACCCAGGGGGCAATCAGCCCCAGCATTTT
>TRBD1|-|TRBV30|TRBJ1-1
CAWSVRRAGGNTEAFF
TGTGCCTGGAGTGTACGACGGGCAGGGGGAAACACTGAAGCTTTCTTT
>TRBD2|-|TRBV30|TRBJ2-1
CAWSLRGVAGYNEQFF
TGTGCCTGGAGTCTCAGGGGAGTAGCGGGGTACAATGAGCAGTTCTTC
>-|-|TRBV3-1/TRBV3-2|TRBJ2-1
CASSQEQGDPYEQFF
TGTGCCAGCAGCCAAGAACAGGGCGATCCCTATGAGCAGTTCTTC
>-|-|TRBV6-5|TRBJ2-1
CAGVSGRGDEQFF
TGTGCCGGAGTCAGTGGGAGAGGGGATGAGCAGTTCTTC
>TRBD1|-|TRBV10-2|TRBJ2-3
CASSQDRGGDTQYF
TGCGCCAGCAGCCAGGACAGGGGGGGGGATACGCAGTATTTT
>-|-|TRBV5-5|TRBJ1-3
CASSLAAGSAGGNTIYF
TGTGCCAGCAGCTTGGCCGCAGGGTCGGCGGGTGGAAACACCATATATTTT
>-|-|TRBV19|TRBJ1-1
CATNRDGRGEAFF
TGTGCCACCAACAGGGATGGGCGCGGTGAAGCTTTCTTT
>-|-|TRBV15|TRBJ1-1
CATRGIQGRNTEAFF
TGTGCCACCCGGGGTATTCAGGGACGGAATACTGAAGCTTTCTTT
>-|-|TRBV5-6|TRBJ1-4
CASSKVWANEKLFF
TGTGCCAGCAGCAAGGTTTGGGCTAATGAAAAACTGTTTTTT
>-|-|TRBV7-9|TRBJ1-2
CASSLAAGALGYTF
TGTGCCAGCAGCTTAGCAGCGGGGGCGCTTGGCTACACCTTC
>-|once|TRBV19|TRBJ1-1
CASLGGITEAFF
TGTGCCTCACTTGGGGGTATCACTGAAGCTTTCTTT
>-|-|TRBV7-9|TRBJ1-4
CASQRGSNEKLFF
TGTGCTAGTCAACGGGGGTCTAATGAAAAACTGTTTTTT
>TRBD1|-|TRBV29-1|TRBJ2-7
CSVETNRGPFYEQYF
TGCAGCGTTGAGACTAACAGGGGGCCCTTCTACGAGCAGTACTTC
>-|-|TRBV4-2|TRBJ1-1
CASSLLGGPNTEAFF
TGTGCCAGCAGCCTTCTTGGGGGGCCGAACACTGAAGCTTTCTTT
>-|-|TRBV12-5|TRBJ2-7
CASGNPDGIYEQYF
TGTGCTAGTGGAAACCCGGACGGGATTTACGAGCAGTACTTC
>TRBD1|-|TRBV2|TRBJ1-4
CASRLRQGWEKLFF
TGTGCCAGCAGACTAAGACAGGGTTGGGAAAAACTGTTTTTT
>TRBD1|-|TRBV29-1|TRBJ1-5
CSVVTGNQPQHF
TGCAGCGTTGTGACAGGGAATCAGCCCCAGCATTTT
>-|-|TRBV6-1|TRBJ1-2
CASSERPQQGYGYTF
TGTGCCAGCAGTGAACGTCCCCAGCAGGGCTATGGCTACACCTTC
>-|-|TRBV7-8|TRBJ1-2
CASVAGQYTNYGYTF
TGTGCCAGCGTAGCGGGGCAGTATACTAACTATGGCTACACCTTC
>TRBD2|-|TRBV19|TRBJ2-1
CASSWLAGSPYNEQFF
TGTGCCAGTAGTTGGCTAGCGGGGTCCCCCTACAATGAGCAGTTCTTC
>TRBD2|-|TRBV19|TRBJ2-3
CASSIDLGTSDTDTQYF
TGTGCCAGTAGTATAGATCTCGGGACTAGCGACACAGATACGCAGTATTTT
>-|-|TRBV5-1|TRBJ1-1
CASSLVAPGDTEAFF
TGCGCCAGCAGCCTGGTAGCCCCGGGGGACACTGAAGCTTTCTTT
>TRBD2|-|TRBV3-1/TRBV3-2|TRBJ2-1
CATAREGSGNEQFF
TGTGCCACTGCCCGGGAGGGGTCCGGAAATGAGCAGTTCTTC
>TRBD1|-|TRBV11-2|TRBJ2-7
CASSLLTGDEQYF
TGTGCCAGCAGCCTACTGACAGGGGACGAGCAGTACTTC
>-|-|TRBV11-2|TRBJ1-2
CASSRTTGSYGYTF
TGTGCCAGCAGCCGCACCACAGGGTCCTATGGCTACACCTTC
>-|-|TRBV3-1/TRBV3-2|TRBJ2-1
CASSSPAGKQFF
TGTGCCAGCAGCTCCCCGGCGGGCAAGCAGTTCTTC
>-|once|TRBV5-1|TRBJ1-4
CASSFRVGGKLFF
TGCGCCAGCAGCTTCAGGGTTGGGGGAAAACTGTTTTTT
>TRBD2|-|TRBV5-4|TRBJ2-7
CASSWGLAGYEQYF
TGTGCCAGCAGCTGGGGACTAGCGGGTTACGAGCAGTACTTC
>-|-|TRBV5-6|TRBJ1-2
CASSIVGAEVYGYTF
TGTGCCAGCAGCATTGTCGGCGCCGAAGTCTATGGCTACACCTTC
>-|few|TRBV5-1|TRBJ1-1
CASSADPGLPEAFF
TGCGCCAGCAGCGCGGACCCAGGGCTACCTGAAGCTTTCTTT
>TRBD1|-|TRBV18|TRBJ1-2
CASSQGQPDGYTF
TGTGCCAGCTCGCAGGGACAGCCAGATGGCTACACCTTC
>-|-|TRBV6-5|TRBJ1-6
CASSYSSRQYNSPLHF
TGTGCCAGCAGTTACTCGTCCCGGCAGTATAATTCACCCCTCCACTTT
>TRBD2|-|TRBV5-1|TRBJ2-3
CASSLGLAGATDTQYF
TGCGCCAGCAGCTTGGGTCTAGCGGGAGCTACAGATACGCAGTATTTT
>-|once|TRBV5-1|TRBJ2-3
CASSLGQTTDTQYF
TGCGCCAGCAGCTTGGGCCAGACCACAGATACGCAGTATTTT
>-|-|TRBV5-1|TRBJ1-5
CASSPGQGNQPQHF
TGCGCCAGCAGCCCCGGGCAGGGCAATCAGCCCCAGCATTTT
>-|-|TRBV7-8|TRBJ1-2
CASSFRVGGRNGYTF
TGTGCCAGCAGCTTTAGAGTTGGGGGTAGGAATGGCTACACCTTC
>TRBD1|-|TRBV28|TRBJ1-1
CASSSPQGITEAFF
TGTGCCAGCAGTTCCCCACAGGGGATCACTGAAGCTTTCTTT
>TRBD2|-|TRBV5-1|TRBJ2-3
CASSLERGSDTQYF
TGCGCCAGCAGCTTGGAGCGGGGATCAGATACGCAGTATTTT
>TRBD2|few|TRBV13|TRBJ2-3
CASSLTSGSDTQYF
TGTGCCAGCAGCCTAACTAGCGGATCAGATACGCAGTATTTT
>-|-|TRBV27|TRBJ1-6
CASTPVSYNSPLHF
TGTGCCAGCACTCCGGTCTCCTATAATTCACCCCTCCACTTT
>-|few|TRBV7-2|TRBJ1-2
CASRANIYGYTF
TGTGCCTCCAGAGCTAATATCTATGGCTACACCTTC
>-|-|TRBV18|TRBJ1-5
CASSPGSLGGPQHF
TGTGCCAGCTCACCTGGATCGCTTGGGGGGCCCCAGCATTTT